The clone carrying this TCR beta chain appeared a single time. Authors' processing steps: Researchers report that nucleated cell counts were estimated from reference gene primer amplification. Profiling relied on immunoSEQ multiplex PCR, and the TCRdb table lists in-frame clones only, not all of them. The V and J calls and clone size are taken from that table; D and trimming were inferred from the DNA. The sample yields 200,000 to 300,000 clones, 85% to 90% seen once. The sample originates from a study of blood T cell repertoires in COVID-19. Study in general: Samples representing acute and convalescent COVID-19 were sourced from the United States, Italy and Spain.

Losses at the gene ends were 3 bases for V and 6 bases for J; bases not matched to a gene: 8. The CDR3 length is 15 residues. CDR1 is MDHEN and CDR2 is SYDVKM in the germline V gene. The clonotype comes from a woman in her 40s with acute or convalescent COVID-19. The chain links TRBV28 to TRBJ1-1; 9 bases are a match to TRBD1. Source material: peripheral blood. The CDR3 DNA sequence: TGTGCCAGCAGTTTTGAGGGACAGGGAGTTTCTGAAGCTTTCTTT. This codes for CASSFEGQGVSEAFF.